This is a list of T cell receptor beta chains from one sample in a study of blood T cell repertoires in COVID-19. Using immunoSEQ multiplex PCR, the repertoire was profiled, and TCRdb retains in-frame clones only, with some absent. The sample lists tens of thousands of clones, around 86% occurring once. Sequencing was carried out using peripheral blood. The receptor set was obtained from a man over 45 with active COVID-19. The CDR3 runs from the conserved cysteine through the conserved F or W. A D gene is named only where the DNA matches it firmly. Size is stated for part of the rows, as once, few or many counts, or as a class when the clone is expanded.

>TRBV5-1|.|14|TRBJ1-4|TRBD1
CASSLWTGTEKLFF
TGCGCCAGCAGCTTATGGACAGGGACCGAAAAACTGTTTTTT
>TRBV27|.|13|TRBJ1-4|.
CASSLQAGFQLFF
TGTGCCAGCAGTCTTCAGGCTGGTTTCCAACTGTTTTTT
>TRBV9|.|15|TRBJ2-7|TRBD2
CASSAGGDKIYEQYF
TGTGCCAGCAGCGCCGGGGGGGACAAAATCTACGAGCAGTACTTC
>TRBV6-2/TRBV6-3|few|16|TRBJ1-5|TRBD1
CASSSWDRGHRGSQHF
TGTGCCAGCAGTTCCTGGGACAGGGGGCACCGAGGGTCCCAGCATTTT
>TRBV5-8|.|14|TRBJ1-5|.
CASIRTGLYQPQHF
TGTGCCAGCATCAGAACAGGGTTGTATCAGCCCCAGCATTTT
>TRBV19|.|15|TRBJ2-3|.
CASSPLRSSTDTQYF
TGTGCCAGTAGCCCTCTACGGTCGAGCACAGATACGCAGTATTTT
>TRBV7-2|.|15|TRBJ2-5|TRBD1
CASSQDRVIRETQYF
TGTGCCAGCAGCCAGGACAGGGTTATTAGAGAGACCCAGTACTTC
>TRBV7-9|.|15|TRBJ2-5|.
CASSLTQAYQETQYF
TGTGCCAGCAGCCTCACCCAGGCCTATCAAGAGACCCAGTACTTC
>TRBV28|once|12|TRBJ2-5|.
CASSLLARAQYF
TGTGCCAGCAGTTTGCTAGCTAGGGCCCAGTACTTC
>TRBV30|once|13|TRBJ2-5|.
CAWSVRSRETQYF
TGTGCCTGGAGTGTACGTAGCCGAGAGACCCAGTACTTC